The present T cell receptor (beta chain) was sequenced within a study of T-cell memory formation after mild COVID-19 (dated by TCRdb to 2020 to 2022). About the investigation overall: TCR sequence clusters from the two donors were found to be largely donor specific. In a couple of donors, T-cell clones that expanded and contracted after mild COVID-19 were tracked by sequencing TCRalpha and TCRbeta repertoires over time. The cohort comprised two young, previously healthy adult volunteers, one female and one male. Study-wide findings and limitations: Clones contracting from day 15 to 85 had balanced CD4/CD8 phenotypes, while a second wave expanding from day 15 to 37 was biased towards CD4+. Contracting CD4+ clones turned up mainly in the CM and EM memory subsets, whereas EMRA was where CD8+ clones were enriched. Only a couple of mild cases were covered by the study, and larger cohorts that include severe cases with pre-infection samples were considered necessary. SARS-CoV-2 specificity was not confirmed for the second-wave clones peaking on day 37. Some responding clones were detected in pre-infection memory, suggesting pre-existing cross-reactive memory T cells joined the SARS-CoV-2 response.

There are a few counts of this clonotype. It lacks a known antigen. Per-base quality was not reported, and no clone a single base away is much larger than it. The listed sequencing device is Illumina NovaSeq 6000. TCRalpha and TCRbeta cDNA libraries were built by 5'RACE with constant-segment primers, adding sample barcodes and unique molecular identifiers. RNA was extracted from every sample with Trizol reagent. Library amplification was performed in two PCR steps, and a second sample barcode and Illumina TruSeq adapters were introduced in the second step. Sequencing of the libraries was done on an Illumina NovaSeq, producing 2 x 150 bp paired-end reads. The paper's data handling went like this. Demultiplexing of reads and collapsing into UMI-guided consensus sequences were performed with migec v1.2.7. Using mixcr v2.1.11, the UMI consensuses were aligned to TRA and TRB V and J templates and assembled into clonotypes. Clonotypes were classified as expanded or contracted when called significant by both edgeR and NoisET, with noise models trained on biological replicates. For edgeR calls, the cutoffs were a false discovery rate-adjusted p below 0.01 and a log2 fold-change threshold of 1. As an exploratory analysis of dynamics, max-normalized trajectories of the 1000 most abundant clonotypes were examined by PCA with hierarchical clustering. The CD4 or CD8 phenotype of responding clones was assigned using the separately sequenced CD4+ and CD8+ repertoires. The public reads were reanalyzed by TCRdb: fastp trimming at Q25, MiXCR alignment, in-frame beta chains only. One record per CDR3 amino acid sequence lists the most common genes and DNA. What appears here as the V and J calls and clone size reflects TCRdb's work, not the paper's. This sample is represented by tens of thousands of distinct CDR3 sequences; 9.5% to 15% of them were singletons. The ten largest make up around 23% of the sample.

Ficoll-Paque density gradient centrifugation was used to isolate PBMCs. The origin of this receptor is a man between 18 and 29 years old who had mild COVID-19 (a few samples of this study predate the infection). The sample titles of this study are shuffled in the database, so cell type and time point are left out; the donor was told from shared clones. The sample consisted of PBMCs or a T cell subset sorted from them (not recorded which).

The CDR3 sequence is CASMAGGGGSPEQFF. The DNA reads TGCGCCAGTATGGCCGGGGGGGGCGGTTCCCCCGAGCAGTTCTTC. The sequence is built from TRBV5-1 and TRBJ2-1; TRBD2 matches 8 bases in the middle. The germline V gene yields SGHRS for CDR1 and YFSETQ for CDR2. From the cysteine through the phenylalanine, the CDR3 covers 15 amino acids. Just CDR3 DNA is preserved here, 45 bases in frame from base 1. Germline trimming amounts to 8 bases on V and 10 bases on J, with 17 as the count of junction bases outside the gene matches.